The clone carrying this TCR beta chain has a handful of counts. The antigen remains unidentified. The sample comes from a study of identical twins. General study results and limits: Rather than following the same donors, the conclusions depended on cross-sectional statistical analysis.

Template switching added a universal primer binding site, and final cDNA carried unique molecular identifiers. TCRdb independently ran MiXCR on the 5' RACE reads; one entry per CDR3 protein. Here the sample spans some 900,000 distinct CDR3 sequences, around an eighth being singletons. From germline, CDR1 is SEHNR and CDR2 FQNEAQ (reference sequence). Trimming at V came to 5 bases and at J to 7 bases, leaving 15 bases not matched to a gene. The CDR3 extends over 17 amino acids. These data were also filed under a second study, of yellow fever vaccine responses in identical twins. As that report states: Twins' vaccine T cell response reportedly gave the appearance of partial convergence and partial personalization.

The receptor comes from a woman aged 18-29 years in good health. The V gene is TRBV7-9, the J gene TRBJ2-1, with 9 nucleotides matching TRBD1. Sequencing input: PBMCs. The CDR3 protein is CASSRWTGDNPGNEQFF. The CDR3 coding sequence is TGTGCCAGCAGCCGATGGACAGGGGACAACCCAGGGAATGAGCAGTTCTTC. Filled out from reference TRBV7-9 and TRBJ2-1, the complete variable domain reads DTGVSQNPRHKITKRGQNVTFRCDPISEHNRLYWYRQTLGQGPEFLTYFQNEAQLEKSRLLSDRFSAERPKGSFSTLEIQRTEQGDSAMYLCASSRWTGDNPGNEQFFGPGTRLTVL.